This paragraph reports one T cell receptor beta chain. Its antigen is unknown. One base away there is no much larger clone; base qualities are not given. The CDR3 contains 14 residues, cysteine and phenylalanine counted. Only the CDR3 portion is preserved as DNA: 42 bases, with reading frame beginning at the first base. The V end loses 8 bases and the J end loses 6 bases, and a stretch of 17 bases separates them. From the germline V gene, CDR1 is MDHEN and CDR2 is SYDVKM. This entry is derived from a study of cytomegalovirus exposure and HLA in healthy donors (dated by TCRdb to between 2016 and 2019). About the full investigation: An earlier analysis of about 560 of the donors reported 276 Gb of sequence data and approximately 120 million unique TCR beta sequences obtained from 150 million to 200 million T cells. An early release covering more than 500 HLA-typed donors comprised approximately 300 gigabases of sequencing data and roughly 86 million unique TCR sequences. Of the roughly 430 genotyped donors, over 70% fell in the genetic ancestry cluster associated with self-reported Caucasian donors. The study aimed to test whether cataloging public T cell receptors could reveal signatures of past pathogen exposure. Using immunosequencing, the study profiled T cell repertoires from 640 or so subjects and related those repertoires to cytomegalovirus serostatus. In addition to the first cohort of approximately 670 subjects, a separate validation cohort of around 110 different subjects was used. High-throughput TCR immunosequencing, statistical association of individual TCRs with disease status, and machine learning were combined to predict cytomegalovirus infection status. In a later analysis, previously published TCR beta repertoires from 666 donors were re-analyzed and high-resolution HLA genotyping was added so that TCR occurrence patterns could be studied. Rather than using new phenotypic data, the later analysis identified candidate immune exposures from TCR beta sequences and from how often those sequences occurred across donors. An earlier analysis of fewer than 750 of the donors used high-throughput TCR beta sequencing to judge whether each TCR beta V gene segment behaved as functional or pseudogenic. Donor age, sex, ethnicity and CMV serostatus were compiled alongside the repertoire data. In a later genetic analysis, genome-wide SNP genotypes for about three fifths of the 666 donors were used, and that subset was treated as a discovery cohort. All discovery cohort repertoires had been generated on a single sequencing platform. Both class I and class II loci were covered by HLA typing, at four-digit resolution. The number of donors typed differed by locus, with roughly 629-640 for A, B, C, DRB1 and DQB1, more than 500 for DQA1, approximately 580 for DPA1, and roughly 450 for DPB1. Roughly five DR-DQ haplotypes were handled as single units for association and clustering because linkage in the cohort was strong. On average, roughly 250,000 unique TCR beta nucleotide sequences were sequenced per donor among 398 genotyped donors of the cohort, with roughly 18% of those sequences being non-productive.

Broad study findings and their caveats: According to a later analysis, most CMV-associated TCR beta chains appeared to be HLA-restricted, and the HLA associations seemed to be driven largely by CMV exposure. In an earlier analysis of more than 500 of the donors, most TCR beta V segments appeared in productive rearrangements about 87% or about 30% of the time, broadly matching IMGT annotations. According to a later analysis, parvovirus B19, influenza, CMV and Epstein-Barr virus appeared linked to several top co-occurrence clusters. A further reported finding was that TCR beta sequences accurately predicted the HLA-A and HLA-B alleles for most subjects in the first cohort. Three of the identified cytomegalovirus-associated TCR beta chains were confirmed in vitro to be specific for cytomegalovirus antigens. The study listed 164 TCR beta chains as associated with cytomegalovirus. A cluster of highly shared sequence variants was judged likely to be a technical artifact of the sequencing pipeline. Correlated functional status among segregating V segments might be attributable to linkage disequilibrium, but an unknown experimental factor could not be ruled out. According to the authors, the approach could potentially be generalized to other disease states and immunological phenotypes. Because HLA typing was unavailable for some donors at each locus, only the typed subset was used in association tests. Specific HLA alleles were associated with 16,951 TCR beta sequences at a false discovery rate of 0.05 in a later analysis. A later analysis found that HLA-associated TCR beta chains were more clonally expanded and had lower generation probabilities than equally common non-associated chains. Most TCR sequences were observed very rarely across donors, whereas some public TCRs were present in many individuals. When HLA alleles, especially DR and DQ, strongly co-occurred, attributing TCR associations to individual alleles was difficult. Because counts were too low, roughly 16 rarely observed V segments, including chromosome 9 orphons, were left out of the earlier analysis of a few hundred of the donors. In a later genetic analysis, fewer N-insertions in productive TCRs were reported among donors in an Asian-associated ancestry cluster than the 666-donor mean. The classifier was reported to diagnose cytomegalovirus status with high specificity and sensitivity in both the original cohort and the validation cohort. In a later analysis, TCR association rates were found to vary across HLA loci, with the most associated TCRs seen for DRB1 alleles and the fewest for HLA-C alleles. Roughly uniform sequencing depth across donors was assumed in presence/absence analyses, although this assumption may not hold. Because the 87-base-pair reads could not distinguish some IMGT-functional V segments, including TRBV6-2 and TRBV6-3, those segments were excluded. For the cohort, immune exposure information was limited to CMV serostatus. This cohort had only TCR beta chains sequenced, and the lack of alpha or paired-chain data limited which features could be detected. A later genetic analysis associated a missense DCLRE1C variant with V-gene and J-gene trimming of TCR beta chains, and an independent cohort replicated the association.

Library creation used the immunoSEQ multiplex PCR assay. A mixture of 60 forward primers for TCR Vbeta segments and 13 reverse primers for TCR Jbeta segments was used in the multiplex PCR. A multiplex PCR assay on genomic DNA amplified the CDR3 region of rearranged TCR beta genes. The Illumina HiSeq System was used to sequence the amplified TCR beta libraries as 87-base-pair reads. The paper's processing steps were these. In a later analysis, tens of millions of unique TCR beta chains were counted across the roughly 670 repertoires, and about 10 million of these chains were shared by at least two donors. Raw reads were error-corrected and collapsed into unique sequences with a nearest-neighbor algorithm that merged closely related sequences to remove PCR and sequencing errors. Alignment of CDR3 sequences to IMGT reference sequences was used to assign V, D and J gene segments. For a sequence to be retained, a match of at least six nucleotides to both a V gene segment and a J gene segment was required. Rearrangements were called productive when the CDR3 lacked stop codons and stayed in frame with V and J; all others were non-productive. Following IMGT convention, CDR3 was defined as the stretch from the second conserved V-encoded cysteine to the conserved J-encoded phenylalanine. The earlier analysis of 500 to 750 of the donors excluded any sequence lacking an unambiguous match to a single V gene segment. In an earlier analysis of some 590 of the donors, a V segment was called functional when productive rearrangements were above 56.7%, and segregating when the standard deviation between donors exceeded 5%. A statistical classification framework was built for diagnosing cytomegalovirus status from the catalog of TCR beta chain sequences. In a later analysis, TCR nucleotide sequences were compared against IMGT/GENE-DB human TR gene sequences so that V and J genes could be assigned. Using the TCRdist pipeline, a later analysis assigned CDR3 sequences along with most-parsimonious VDJ recombination scenarios. A later analysis defined each TCR beta chain by its CDR3 amino acid sequence plus V-gene family, and excluded reads lacking a unique V-gene family. As a way to deal with suspected cross-contamination and a sequencing artifact, a later analysis dropped over 550 nucleotide sequences that were highly shared and had low generation probability. For each public chain, a later analysis derived a clonal expansion index from normalized ranks of inferred template counts within each repertoire. In a later analysis, generation probabilities were computed with a VDJ recombination model fitted to out-of-frame rearrangements, and the resulting probabilities were checked against IGoR. In a later analysis, hypergeometric tests were used to score TCR-TCR, TCR-HLA and TCR-CMV co-occurrence, with a repertoire-size bias correction applied to TCR pairs. To estimate false discovery rates, a later analysis permuted the HLA or CMV assignments 20 times. A later analysis grouped co-occurring TCRs with DBSCAN, adding TCRdist sequence similarity when clustering within HLA-allele-positive subsets. Co-occurrence clustering excluded repertoires with fewer than 30,000 or more than 120,000 public chains, plus five with anomalous nucleotide sharing. Drawn from immuneACCESS, this table holds only the in-frame rearrangements with V and J called that TCRdb kept. Clones are partly lost; checked studies trace under half to an unresolved V gene and leave the rest unexplained. V and J calls and clone size are as listed in that table; D and trimming were resolved from the DNA. In all, the sample holds approximately 88,000 clones, and 76% of those were seen once. The ten largest make up 1.4% of the sample.

In total, roughly 670 healthy bone marrow donors made up the cohort. Cohort members were all nominally healthy when sampled, although unrecorded immune exposures were likely present. The donor was CMV seronegative and belonged to the group of 352 seronegative cohort members. A peripheral blood sample was collected from each donor, and TCR beta sequencing was performed on peripheral blood mononuclear cells. The Qiagen DNeasy Blood Extraction Kit was used to extract genomic DNA from the blood cell samples. Sequenced material: PBMCs. The sequence was obtained from a male donor in good health and CMV-seronegative. The rearranged chain carries TRBV28 and TRBJ1-5; the D gene is possibly TRBD1, with 5 bases matching. This receptor has the CDR3 CASAMGGLGQPQHF. The sequenced DNA is TGTGCCAGCGCCATGGGGGGTCTGGGTCAGCCCCAGCATTTT.